This TCR beta chain emerged from a study of cytomegalovirus exposure and HLA in healthy donors. The CDR3 length is 17 residues. V shed 5 bases and J 4 bases; nucleotides not matched to a gene: 14. Germline-derived CDR1 and CDR2 are SGHRS and YFSETQ. This clone has just one count. Its matching antigen is unknown. Study findings and constraints: There were several of the most significant clusters that appeared linked to common viral pathogens in a later analysis.

Primers for the PCR totalled 60 Vbeta and 13 Jbeta. Method: immunoSEQ multiplex PCR; TCRdb's copy keeps in-frame clones and lacks some. The sample contains about 79,000 clones, approximately 61% of which appear only once. The TCR sequence derives from a woman between 50 and 59 years old in good health and CMV-seropositive. Input material: PBMCs. V is TRBV5-1 and J is TRBJ1-1; TRBD1 matches 10 bases. The DNA for the CDR3 is TGCGCCAGCAGACCCGGGACAGGGGCCACCCCCGGCACTGAAGCTTTCTTT. Translating it yields CASRPGTGATPGTEAFF.